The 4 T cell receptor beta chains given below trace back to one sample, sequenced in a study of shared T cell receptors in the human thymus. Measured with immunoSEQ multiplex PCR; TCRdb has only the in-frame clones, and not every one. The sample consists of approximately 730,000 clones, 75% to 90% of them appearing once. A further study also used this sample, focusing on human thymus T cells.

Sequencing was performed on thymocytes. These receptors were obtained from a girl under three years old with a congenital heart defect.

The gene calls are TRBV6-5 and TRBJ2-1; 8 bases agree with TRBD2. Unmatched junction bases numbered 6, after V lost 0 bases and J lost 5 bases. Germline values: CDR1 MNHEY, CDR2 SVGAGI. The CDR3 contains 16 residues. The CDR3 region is CASSYSRLARNNEQFF. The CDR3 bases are TGTGCCAGCAGTTACTCCCGACTAGCGAGGAACAATGAGCAGTTCTTC.

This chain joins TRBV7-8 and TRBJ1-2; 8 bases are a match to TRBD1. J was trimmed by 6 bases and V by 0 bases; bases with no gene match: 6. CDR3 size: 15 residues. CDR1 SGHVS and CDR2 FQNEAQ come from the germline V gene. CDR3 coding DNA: TGTGCCAGCAGCTTAGCGCCCAGGGGGCCCCATGGCTACACCTTC. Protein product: CASSLAPRGPHGYTF.

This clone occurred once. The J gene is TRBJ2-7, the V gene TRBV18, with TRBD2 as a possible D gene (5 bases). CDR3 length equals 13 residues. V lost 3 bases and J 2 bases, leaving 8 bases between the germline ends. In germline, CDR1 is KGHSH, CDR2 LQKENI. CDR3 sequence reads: CASSPPGTYEQYF. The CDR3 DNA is TGTGCCAGCTCACCTCCGGGAACCTACGAGCAGTACTTC.

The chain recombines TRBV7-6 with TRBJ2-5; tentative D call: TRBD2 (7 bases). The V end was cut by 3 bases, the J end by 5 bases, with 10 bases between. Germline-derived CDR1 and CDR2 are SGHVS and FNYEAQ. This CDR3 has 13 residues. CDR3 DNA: TGTGCCAGCAGCTTCGGGGGGCCGGAGACCCAGTACTTC. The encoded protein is CASSFGGPETQYF.